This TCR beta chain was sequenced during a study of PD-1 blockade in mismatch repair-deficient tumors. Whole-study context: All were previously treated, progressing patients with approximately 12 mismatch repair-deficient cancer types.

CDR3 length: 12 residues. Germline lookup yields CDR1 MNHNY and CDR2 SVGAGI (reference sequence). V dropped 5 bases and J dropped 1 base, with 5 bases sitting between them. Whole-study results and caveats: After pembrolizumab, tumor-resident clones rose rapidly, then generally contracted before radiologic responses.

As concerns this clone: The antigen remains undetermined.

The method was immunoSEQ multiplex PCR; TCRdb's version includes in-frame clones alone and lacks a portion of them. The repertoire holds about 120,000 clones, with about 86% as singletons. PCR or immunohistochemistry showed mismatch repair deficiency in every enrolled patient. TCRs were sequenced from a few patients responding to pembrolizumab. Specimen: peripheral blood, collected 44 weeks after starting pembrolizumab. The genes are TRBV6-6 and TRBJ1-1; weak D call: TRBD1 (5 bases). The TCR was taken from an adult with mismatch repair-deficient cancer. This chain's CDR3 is CASSTGNTEAFF. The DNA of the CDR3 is TGTGCCAGCAGTACAGGGAACACTGAAGCTTTCTTT.